Below are 15 T cell receptor beta chains sequenced from a single sample in a study of T cell changes during pregnancy in multiple sclerosis. Data came from immunoSEQ multiplex PCR; TCRdb stores just in-frame clones and leaves some out. The sample lists tens of thousands of clones, just over 90% occurring once. The specimen was CD4+ T cells from peripheral blood mononuclear cells, collected in the third trimester of pregnancy. All receptors come from a female donor with multiple sclerosis, enrolled in a pregnancy study.

The V call is TRBV6-6, the J call TRBJ2-3; 7 bases align to TRBD1. The germline V gene encodes CDR1 MNHNY and CDR2 SVGAGI (reference sequence). This CDR3 comprises 14 residues. V shed 6 bases and J 4 bases; nucleotides not matched to a gene: 7. Written as DNA, the CDR3 is TGTGCCAGCAGGCCTTTCCAGGGGGCAGATACGCAGTATTTT. Amino acids: CASRPFQGADTQYF.

The CDR3 region has the DNA TGTGCCAGCAGTGTGACAGGAATAGGCTACGAGCAGTACTTC. It translates to CASSVTGIGYEQYF. This chain joins TRBV25-1 and TRBJ2-7, with a weak D call TRBD1 (6 bases). Trimming stripped 4 bases from V and 3 bases from J, with 13 bases between. In germline, CDR1 is MGHDK, CDR2 SYGVNS. The CDR3 has 14 residues.

The rearrangement links TRBV19 to TRBJ2-1, with 12 positions matching TRBD2. The J segment lost 12 bases and the V segment lost 0 bases, leaving 9 bases of the junction unmatched. CDR1 and CDR2 from the germline V gene are LNHDA and SQIVND (reference sequence). The length of the CDR3 is 16 residues. CDR3 in amino acids: CASSIEASGRALGQFF. Written as DNA, the CDR3 is TGTGCCAGTAGTATAGAGGCTAGCGGGAGGGCCCTTGGGCAGTTCTTC.

The chain uses TRBV6-5 and TRBJ2-1; D is possibly TRBD2 (5 bases). Trimming left V 4 bases short and J 9 bases short, with 7 bases between. CDR3 length: 11 amino acids. The germline V gene encodes CDR1 MNHEY and CDR2 SVGAGI. This CDR3 reads CASSLRGEQFF. DNA of the CDR3: TGTGCCAGCAGTTTACGGGGTGAGCAGTTCTTC.

The rearrangement joins TRBV29-1 to TRBJ2-3, with 7 bases identical to TRBD2. There are 14 residues in the CDR3. Germline values: CDR1 SQVTM, CDR2 ANQGSEA. The trim removed 3 bases at V and 6 bases at J, leaving 9 bases unmatched. DNA for the CDR3: TGCAGCGTTGAGGGGGGGTTCGGCTCCGATACGCAGTATTTT. This codes for CSVEGGFGSDTQYF.

The V and J genes are TRBV4-1 and TRBJ2-1; TRBD2 might be the D (7 bases). The CDR3 covers 17 residues. Per the germline V gene, CDR1 is MGHRA and CDR2 is YSYEKL. The V and J ends lost 4 bases and 7 bases respectively, with 23 bases between them. The DNA of the CDR3 is TGCGCCAGCAGCCCGGCGAGGGGGGGCGATTTGGGTAATGAGCAGTTCTTC. Translating gives CASSPARGGDLGNEQFF.

The chain carries TRBV4-1 and TRBJ2-2, with 10 bases lining up with TRBD1. The CDR3 is made up of 15 amino acids. V lost 5 bases, J lost 7 bases, and 7 bases stayed unmatched. Germline V gene lookup returns CDR1 MGHRA and CDR2 YSYEKL. CDR3 nucleotides: TGCGCCAGCAGCGGGCGGACAGGGGGAATCGGGGAGCTGTTTTTT. This codes for CASSGRTGGIGELFF.

The V call is TRBV6-5, the J call TRBJ1-1; 10 bases fit TRBD1. Trimming removed 5 bases from V and 6 bases from J; junction bases left unmatched: 6. The CDR3 runs 14 residues. Per the germline V gene, CDR1 is MNHEY and CDR2 is SVGAGI. The CDR3 region has the DNA TGTGCCAGCAGTATTGACAGGGGGCCGGCTGAAGCTTTCTTT. Translating it yields CASSIDRGPAEAFF.

This chain connects TRBV5-8 to TRBJ2-3; 7 positions agree with TRBD2. Germline V gives CDR1 SGHTS, CDR2 YDEGEE. V lost 0 bases to trimming and J lost 6 bases; unmatched junction nucleotides: 10. This CDR3 is built from 16 residues. The CDR3 is CASSLALAGAGDTQYF. The CDR3 region has the DNA TGTGCCAGCAGCTTGGCATTGGCGGGAGCGGGGGATACGCAGTATTTT.

The table lists this clone with a count of one. This chain joins TRBV5-6 and TRBJ2-4; a weak D match, TRBD1 (6 bases). The CDR3 runs to 17 residues. The V end was cut by 3 bases, the J end by 5 bases, with 21 bases between. Germline V gene data show CDR1 as SGHDT and CDR2 as YYEEEE. The CDR3 coding sequence is TGTGCCAGCAGCTACAGGGCCACGGCGAGGGCGGAAAACATTCAGTACTTC. It specifies CASSYRATARAENIQYF.

The chain employs TRBV19 and TRBJ2-2; 7 nucleotides align to TRBD1. Trimming cost V 1 base and J 6 bases; bases outside gene matches: 2. This CDR3 is built from 14 residues. CDR1 and CDR2 (germline): LNHDA, SQIVND (reference sequence). Here the CDR3 reads CASSIGGGPGELFF. The CDR3 DNA is TGTGCCAGTAGTATAGGAGGGGGCCCCGGGGAGCTGTTTTTT.

V usage is TRBV7-2 and J usage is TRBJ2-6; 12 positions agree with TRBD2. The CDR3 runs 18 residues. J lost 1 base, V lost 5 bases, and 6 bases had no gene match. Germline V gene sequence: CDR1 SGHTA, CDR2 FQGNSA. CDR3 nucleotides: TGTGCCAGCAGCGCCCGACTAGCGGGAGTATCTGGGGCCAACGTCCTGACTTTC. Its protein product is CASSARLAGVSGANVLTF.

This rearrangement joins TRBV28 to TRBJ1-5; D not certain. With 5 bases removed from V and 0 bases from J, the gap between germline ends came to 11 bases. This CDR3 is built from 15 residues. From germline, CDR1 is MDHEN and CDR2 SYDVKM. The CDR3 coding sequence is TGTGCCAGCAGTCCCCTACAGACTAGCAATCAGCCCCAGCATTTT. Its translation: CASSPLQTSNQPQHF.

The chain recombines TRBV5-6 with TRBJ1-2; 11 nucleotides line up with TRBD1. The ends lost 3 bases at V and 7 bases at J; junction bases unmatched: 5. The V gene's germline CDR1 is SGHDT and CDR2 YYEEEE. The length of the CDR3 is 14 residues. The CDR3 sequence: CASSSDRGRRGYTF. The DNA for the CDR3 is TGTGCCAGCAGCTCGGACAGGGGGCGCCGTGGCTACACCTTC. Full variable domain (missing parts from reference TRBV5-6 and TRBJ1-2): DAGVTQSPTHLIKTRGQQVTLRCSPKSGHDTVSWYQQALGQGPQFIFQYYEEEERQRGNFPDRFSGHQFPNYSSELNVNALLLGDSALYLCASSSDRGRRGYTFGSGTRLTVV.

V usage is TRBV18 and J usage is TRBJ1-5, with D perhaps TRBD1 (5 bases). The germline V gene encodes CDR1 KGHSH and CDR2 LQKENI. Deletions cut 6 bases from V and 5 bases from J, with 11 bases between. This CDR3 is 13 amino acids long. CDR3 DNA sequence: TGTGCCAGCTCCGGGGGTCGGGATCAGCCCCAGCATTTT. Amino acids: CASSGGRDQPQHF.